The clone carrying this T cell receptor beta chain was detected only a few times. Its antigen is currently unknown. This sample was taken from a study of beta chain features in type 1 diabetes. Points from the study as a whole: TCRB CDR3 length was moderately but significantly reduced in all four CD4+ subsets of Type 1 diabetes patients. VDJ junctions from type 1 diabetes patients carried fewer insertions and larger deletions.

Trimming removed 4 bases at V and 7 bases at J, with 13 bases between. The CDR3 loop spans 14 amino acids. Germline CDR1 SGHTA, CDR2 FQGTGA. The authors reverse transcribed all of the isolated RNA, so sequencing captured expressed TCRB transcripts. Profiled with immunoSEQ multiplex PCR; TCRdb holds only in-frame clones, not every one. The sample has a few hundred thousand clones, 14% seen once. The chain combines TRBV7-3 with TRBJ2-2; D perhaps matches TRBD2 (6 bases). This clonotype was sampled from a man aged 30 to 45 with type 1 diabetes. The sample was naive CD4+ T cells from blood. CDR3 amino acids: CASSSSGGDGELFF. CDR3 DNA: TGTGCCAGCAGCTCGAGTGGAGGGGACGGGGAGCTGTTTTTT.